This T cell receptor beta chain comes out of a study of response to subunit inactivated influenza vaccine. Points from the study as a whole: Authors suggested seasonal influenza vaccinations each recruit few new T cells.

CDR3 length equals 13 residues. Trimming removed 4 bases at V and 5 bases at J, with 12 bases between. CDR1 and CDR2 (germline): SGHRS, YFSETQ. For this clonotype: The antigen is unknown.

Via MiXCR, TCRdb re-called the RT-PCR reads, giving one row per CDR3 protein. The repertoire holds hundreds of thousands of distinct CDR3 sequences, with around 25% as singletons. This sequence joins TRBV5-1 and TRBJ2-5, with D possibly matching TRBD2 (6 bases). Sample: CD4+ T cells sorted from PBMCs, taken 5 to 6 days after vaccination. The sequence was collected from a man aged 50 to 59 who received an inactivated influenza vaccine. This CDR3 reads CASSVEGKETQYF. In nucleotides, the CDR3 is TGCGCCAGCAGCGTGGAGGGAAAGGAGACCCAGTACTTC.